Listed below are T cell receptor beta chains from one sample, sequenced in a study of Graves' ophthalmopathy and Graves' hyperthyroidism. TCRdb reprocessed the multiplex PCR reads via MiXCR and lists one record per CDR3 protein. Of under 350,000 distinct CDR3 sequences in the sample, around a sixth were seen once. Source material: peripheral blood. These receptors came from an adult man with Graves' ophthalmopathy. Each CDR3 is given without its conserved first and last residue.

J gene,V gene,CDR3 protein
TRBJ2-5,TRBV7-2,ASSSYGQQETQY
TRBJ1-1,TRBV12-3/TRBV12-4,ASSLNIGDLGRYEAF
TRBJ2-7,TRBV20-1,SAGMPLAGGGYEQY
TRBJ1-2,TRBV13,ASSLGDRGINGYT
TRBJ1-2,TRBV7-9,ASSLESGAYT
TRBJ2-5,TRBV7-6,ASSLVKKLAGAGETQY
TRBJ2-7,TRBV6-5,ASSLGALRSSYEQY
TRBJ2-7,TRBV2,ASSELGTMTYEQY
TRBJ2-7,TRBV28,ASSRTSLGFYEQY
TRBJ2-5,TRBV10-3,AIRASTRYQETQY
TRBJ2-7,TRBV3-1,ASSRPWDQSSYEQY
TRBJ1-5,TRBV6-1,ATRGIQSYQPQH
TRBJ1-2,TRBV19,ASSNPPARGDYGYT
TRBJ2-7,TRBV12-3/TRBV12-4,ASSIQGYSYEQY
TRBJ2-5,TRBV9,ASSTGTLHQETQY
TRBJ2-5,TRBV28,ASSLEGGRGEDETQY
TRBJ2-2,TRBV24-1,ATSDFGGSDTGELF
TRBJ1-2,TRBV6-1,ASSPSDSRSGYT
TRBJ2-7,TRBV14,ASSQALPGGEQY
TRBJ1-1,TRBV6-6,ASSRGQGWGHTEAF
TRBJ2-5,TRBV7-6,ASSLDGADQETQY
TRBJ1-2,TRBV15,ATSRGPRMDYGYT
TRBJ2-4,TRBV6-1,ASSEVFSPGQGNSDGY
TRBJ2-7,TRBV30,AWSGPRDEQY
TRBJ1-3,TRBV12-3/TRBV12-4,ASSLARGLSGNTIY
TRBJ2-2,TRBV7-6,ASSLDDREANTGELF
TRBJ1-5,TRBV3-1,ASSQDRIPSNQPQH
TRBJ1-5,TRBV27,ASSLGTANSNQPQH
TRBJ1-2,TRBV20-1,SVEMLIYGYT
TRBJ2-2,TRBV24-1,ATSAADWTGSGTGELF
TRBJ2-7,TRBV18,ASSPKGRSYEQY
TRBJ1-2,TRBV29-1,SVGRGQDYGYT
TRBJ2-7,TRBV7-9,ASSLLGLANYEQY
TRBJ1-5,TRBV28,ASSDPGTATKPQH
TRBJ1-5,TRBV6-1,ASSKGTGNQPQH
TRBJ2-5,TRBV27,ASKGGNQETQY
TRBJ1-1,TRBV5-1,ASSLAQRGASEAF
TRBJ2-7,TRBV4-1,ASSPPGLSSYEQY
TRBJ1-5,TRBV24-1,ATSVPGLGVSNQPQH
TRBJ2-7,TRBV29-1,SGTLNSYEQY
TRBJ1-3,TRBV6-5,ASSYRTENTIY
TRBJ2-5,TRBV29-1,SVYGPYQETQY
TRBJ2-5,TRBV14,ASSQSYAQETQY
TRBJ2-1,TRBV9,ASSVLAGGNNEQF
TRBJ1-3,TRBV6-2/TRBV6-3,ASSYSSSYSGNTIY
TRBJ2-5,TRBV27,ASSPFLSFQETQY
TRBJ1-2,TRBV10-3,AISESRANYGYT
TRBJ1-3,TRBV12-3/TRBV12-4,ASIQGAAGNTIY
TRBJ1-5,TRBV6-4,ASSDSFNQPQH
TRBJ1-6,TRBV2,ASSQTGPLH
TRBJ2-2,TRBV12-3/TRBV12-4,ASRRMSTTGELF